This is a list of T cell receptor beta chains from one sample in a study of shared clonotypes between healthy human individuals. Repertoires were generated with immunoSEQ multiplex PCR, while TCRdb's copy carries only in-frame clones and drops some. Altogether about 2 million clones are present, just under 95% being singletons, with the ten largest covering 1% to 1.5%. The sequenced material came from naive CD8+ T cells sorted from blood. These receptors came from a man aged 18 to 29 in good health. CDR3s include the opening cysteine and the closing phenylalanine or tryptophan. D genes are given only for firm matches. Not every row has a clone size; where given, it reads once, few, many or a size class.

CDR3: CASSQGTSGNTGELFF; DNA: TGCGCCAGCAGCCAGGGGACTAGCGGAAACACCGGGGAGCTGTTTTTT; D: TRBD2; J: TRBJ2-2; size: .; V: TRBV4-1
CDR3: CAIREPDNSPLHF; DNA: TGTGCCATCAGGGAGCCCGACAATTCACCCCTCCACTTT; D: .; J: TRBJ1-6; size: once; V: TRBV10-3
CDR3: CASSQALAYEQYF; DNA: TGTGCCAGCAGTCAAGCACTAGCTTATGAGCAGTACTTC; D: .; J: TRBJ2-7; size: .; V: TRBV28
CDR3: CASSLLAQSSEETQYF; DNA: TGTGCCAGCAGCTTACTAGCGCAATCAAGTGAAGAGACCCAGTACTTC; D: .; J: TRBJ2-5; size: .; V: TRBV7-9
CDR3: CASSETSGLENEQFF; DNA: TGTGCCAGCAGCGAAACTAGCGGTTTAGAAAATGAGCAGTTCTTC; D: TRBD2; J: TRBJ2-1; size: .; V: TRBV9
CDR3: CASSQVAWGGATEAFF; DNA: TGCGCCAGCAGCCAAGTTGCGTGGGGAGGGGCCACTGAAGCTTTCTTT; D: .; J: TRBJ1-1; size: .; V: TRBV4-3
CDR3: CASSQGNGELFF; DNA: TGTGCCAGTAGTCAGGGGAACGGGGAGCTGTTTTTT; D: .; J: TRBJ2-2; size: .; V: TRBV19
CDR3: CATSRVRAGISYEQYF; DNA: TGTGCCACCAGCAGAGTACGGGCCGGGATCTCCTACGAGCAGTACTTC; D: .; J: TRBJ2-7; size: .; V: TRBV15
CDR3: CASSFLAGGTDTQYF; DNA: TGTGCCAGCAGCTTTCTAGCGGGGGGGACAGATACGCAGTATTTT; D: TRBD2; J: TRBJ2-3; size: .; V: TRBV11-2
CDR3: CASSYLGGWNTGELFF; DNA: TGTGCCAGCAGCTATTTAGGGGGCTGGAACACCGGGGAGCTGTTTTTT; D: TRBD1; J: TRBJ2-2; size: .; V: TRBV5-4
CDR3: CATSIAGTEGGYTF; DNA: TGTGCCACCAGCATTGCCGGGACAGAAGGAGGCTACACCTTC; D: TRBD1; J: TRBJ1-2; size: .; V: TRBV15
CDR3: CASSLDRGSSYNEQFF; DNA: TGTGCCAGCAGCCTCGATAGGGGGAGCTCCTACAATGAGCAGTTCTTC; D: .; J: TRBJ2-1; size: .; V: TRBV7-9
CDR3: CASSLAWSASYNEQFF; DNA: TGTGCCAGCAGCTTGGCTTGGTCAGCCTCCTACAATGAGCAGTTCTTC; D: .; J: TRBJ2-1; size: .; V: TRBV5-8
CDR3: CASSLPDINQPQHF; DNA: TGTGCCAGCAGCTTACCCGACATCAATCAGCCCCAGCATTTT; D: .; J: TRBJ1-5; size: .; V: TRBV7-9
CDR3: CASSLELVTDTQYF; DNA: TGTGCCAGCAGCCTAGAACTAGTCACAGATACGCAGTATTTT; D: .; J: TRBJ2-3; size: .; V: TRBV6-5
CDR3: CASSVGSSYEQYF; DNA: TGTGCCAGCAGCGTTGGGTCTTCCTACGAGCAGTACTTC; D: .; J: TRBJ2-7; size: .; V: TRBV9
CDR3: CASSIGTSSSYEQYF; DNA: TGTGCCAGCAGCATCGGGACTAGTAGTTCCTACGAGCAGTACTTC; D: TRBD2; J: TRBJ2-7; size: once; V: TRBV11-2
CDR3: CASSLIWGGMTIQYF; DNA: TGTGCCAGCAGCTTAATTTGGGGGGGAATGACTATTCAGTACTTC; D: TRBD2; J: TRBJ2-5; size: .; V: TRBV7-9
CDR3: CATTQDNYGYTF; DNA: TGTGCCACCACACAGGATAACTATGGCTACACCTTC; D: .; J: TRBJ1-2; size: .; V: TRBV6-6
CDR3: CASSWGAGGNYEQYF; DNA: TGTGCCAGCAGCTGGGGTGCGGGAGGGAATTACGAGCAGTACTTC; D: TRBD2; J: TRBJ2-7; size: .; V: TRBV7-2
CDR3: CASSLSFLGASTDTQYF; DNA: TGTGCCAGCAGCTTATCGTTTTTGGGGGCAAGCACAGATACGCAGTATTTT; D: .; J: TRBJ2-3; size: .; V: TRBV7-9
CDR3: CAWSAGTRAFF; DNA: TGTGCCTGGAGTGCAGGGACACGAGCTTTCTTT; D: .; J: TRBJ1-1; size: .; V: TRBV30
CDR3: CAATSGGFSYEQYF; DNA: TGTGCCGCAACCTCCGGAGGGTTCTCCTACGAGCAGTACTTC; D: .; J: TRBJ2-7; size: .; V: TRBV10-3
CDR3: CASSFGRGRAGELFF; DNA: TGTGCCAGCAGCTTCGGTCGGGGGCGAGCCGGGGAGCTGTTTTTT; D: .; J: TRBJ2-2; size: few; V: TRBV5-8
CDR3: CASSYSTGQNTYEQYF; DNA: TGTGCCAGCAGTTACTCGACGGGACAGAACACCTACGAGCAGTACTTC; D: TRBD1; J: TRBJ2-7; size: .; V: TRBV6-5
CDR3: CASSQDAGYGGLNEQFF; DNA: TGCGCCAGCAGCCAAGACGCAGGGTATGGGGGGCTCAATGAGCAGTTCTTC; D: .; J: TRBJ2-1; size: .; V: TRBV4-3
CDR3: CASSQGGTLAALNEKLFF; DNA: TGCGCCAGCAGCCAAGGGGGGACGCTCGCTGCCCTTAATGAAAAACTGTTTTTT; D: .; J: TRBJ1-4; size: .; V: TRBV4-3
CDR3: CASRGTSGSYNEQFF; DNA: TGTGCCAGTAGGGGGACATCGGGGTCCTACAATGAGCAGTTCTTC; D: .; J: TRBJ2-1; size: once; V: TRBV19
CDR3: CASSPTGAAGNTIYF; DNA: TGTGCCAGCAGCCCCACCGGGGCAGCTGGAAACACCATATATTTT; D: .; J: TRBJ1-3; size: .; V: TRBV6-5
CDR3: CASSQAGPTYEQYF; DNA: TGTGCCAGCAGCCAAGCGGGACCGACCTACGAGCAGTACTTC; D: .; J: TRBJ2-7; size: .; V: TRBV14
CDR3: CASSQDGVGQGVGYTF; DNA: TGCGCCAGCAGCCAAGATGGGGTCGGGCAGGGGGTCGGCTACACCTTC; D: TRBD1; J: TRBJ1-2; size: .; V: TRBV4-3